Listed below are T cell receptor beta chains from one sample, sequenced in a study of blood T cell repertoires in COVID-19. Some clones are missing from TCRdb's copy, which holds only in-frame ones; the method was immunoSEQ multiplex PCR. In the table there are roughly 32,000 clones, 88% of which are singletons. The sample comprised peripheral blood. Receptors were obtained from a human donor in a cohort sampled during active COVID-19. CDR3s include the opening cysteine and the closing phenylalanine or tryptophan. The D gene is left open where the match is weak. Clone sizes are given selectively: once, few, many, or a class where the clone is expanded.

v_gene: TRBV19; d_gene: .; abundance: .; len: 14; j_gene: TRBJ2-5; CDR3aa: CASSLAGSQETQYF; CDR3nt: TGTGCCAGTAGTCTGGCGGGCTCCCAAGAGACCCAGTACTTC
v_gene: TRBV29-1; d_gene: .; abundance: .; len: 15; j_gene: TRBJ2-3; CDR3aa: CSVHPGGRFTDTQYF; CDR3nt: TGCAGCGTCCACCCCGGGGGGCGTTTCACAGATACGCAGTATTTT
v_gene: TRBV15; d_gene: .; abundance: .; len: 12; j_gene: TRBJ2-1; CDR3aa: CATSARTDEQFF; CDR3nt: TGTGCCACCAGCGCCCGGACTGACGAGCAGTTCTTC
v_gene: TRBV7-2; d_gene: .; abundance: .; len: 14; j_gene: TRBJ1-2; CDR3aa: CASSLKSFDYGYTF; CDR3nt: TGTGCCAGCAGCTTAAAATCTTTCGACTATGGCTACACCTTC
v_gene: TRBV12-3/TRBV12-4; d_gene: .; abundance: .; len: 13; j_gene: TRBJ2-1; CDR3aa: CASSLAPGIEQFF; CDR3nt: TGTGCCAGCAGTTTAGCGCCAGGGATTGAGCAGTTCTTC
v_gene: TRBV4-1; d_gene: TRBD2; abundance: .; len: 16; j_gene: TRBJ2-3; CDR3aa: CASSPRLAGLTDTQYF; CDR3nt: TGCGCCAGCAGCCCCAGACTAGCGGGGTTAACAGATACGCAGTATTTT
v_gene: TRBV6-5; d_gene: TRBD1; abundance: .; len: 14; j_gene: TRBJ1-5; CDR3aa: CASSWTGGNQPQHF; CDR3nt: TGTGCCAGCAGTTGGACAGGGGGAAACCAGCCCCAGCATTTT
v_gene: TRBV7-6; d_gene: .; abundance: .; len: 16; j_gene: TRBJ2-3; CDR3aa: CASSLAGTPNTDTQYF; CDR3nt: TGTGCCAGCAGCTTAGCAGGGACACCAAACACAGATACGCAGTATTTT
v_gene: TRBV5-6; d_gene: .; abundance: .; len: 15; j_gene: TRBJ1-2; CDR3aa: CASSRAWAINYGYTF; CDR3nt: TGTGCCAGCAGCCGCGCGTGGGCCATTAACTATGGCTACACCTTC
v_gene: TRBV9; d_gene: .; abundance: .; len: 12; j_gene: TRBJ2-7; CDR3aa: CASSADKGEQYF; CDR3nt: TGTGCCAGCAGCGCGGACAAAGGCGAGCAGTACTTC
v_gene: TRBV11-3; d_gene: .; abundance: .; len: 14; j_gene: TRBJ2-7; CDR3aa: CASSQTDRRNEQYF; CDR3nt: TGTGCCAGCAGCCAAACGGACAGAAGAAACGAGCAGTACTTC
v_gene: TRBV5-1; d_gene: .; abundance: .; len: 15; j_gene: TRBJ1-1; CDR3aa: CASSMGGSRNTEAFF; CDR3nt: TGCGCCAGCAGTATGGGGGGGTCGCGGAACACTGAAGCTTTCTTT
v_gene: TRBV30; d_gene: TRBD1; abundance: .; len: 16; j_gene: TRBJ1-5; CDR3aa: CAWSETRTGGNQPQHF; CDR3nt: TGTGCCTGGAGTGAAACTCGGACAGGGGGCAATCAGCCCCAGCATTTT
v_gene: TRBV6-6; d_gene: TRBD2; abundance: .; len: 15; j_gene: TRBJ2-5; CDR3aa: CASRPAGGPRETQYF; CDR3nt: TGTGCCAGCAGACCCGCGGGGGGGCCGAGAGAGACCCAGTACTTC
v_gene: TRBV11-2; d_gene: .; abundance: .; len: 17; j_gene: TRBJ2-2; CDR3aa: CASSLGFISANTGELFF; CDR3nt: TGTGCCAGCAGCTTAGGTTTCATTAGCGCAAACACCGGGGAGCTGTTTTTT
v_gene: TRBV4-2; d_gene: TRBD2; abundance: .; len: 16; j_gene: TRBJ2-3; CDR3aa: CASSQLLAGGPGTQYF; CDR3nt: TGTGCCAGCAGCCAACTACTAGCGGGGGGGCCAGGTACGCAGTATTTT
v_gene: TRBV4-1; d_gene: TRBD1; abundance: .; len: 17; j_gene: TRBJ1-6; CDR3aa: CASSQGPGTADNSPLHF; CDR3nt: TGCGCCAGCAGCCAAGGACCCGGGACAGCTGATAATTCACCCCTCCACTTT
v_gene: TRBV3-1/TRBV3-2; d_gene: .; abundance: .; len: 18; j_gene: TRBJ2-3; CDR3aa: CASSQDPFSGLSTDTQYF; CDR3nt: TGTGCCAGCAGCCAAGACCCTTTTAGCGGCTTAAGTACAGATACGCAGTATTTT
v_gene: TRBV7-6; d_gene: TRBD2; abundance: .; len: 16; j_gene: TRBJ2-3; CDR3aa: CASSFGLAGGQDTQYF; CDR3nt: TGTGCCAGCAGCTTCGGACTAGCGGGGGGGCAAGATACGCAGTATTTT
v_gene: TRBV5-5; d_gene: .; abundance: .; len: 14; j_gene: TRBJ1-1; CDR3aa: CASSLVRSGTEAFF; CDR3nt: TGTGCCAGCAGCTTGGTTAGGTCGGGGACTGAAGCTTTCTTT
v_gene: TRBV5-1; d_gene: TRBD1; abundance: .; len: 16; j_gene: TRBJ2-2; CDR3aa: CASSAEGATPTGELFF; CDR3nt: TGCGCCAGCAGCGCCGAGGGGGCTACCCCCACCGGGGAGCTGTTTTTT
v_gene: TRBV5-1; d_gene: TRBD1; abundance: .; len: 15; j_gene: TRBJ2-1; CDR3aa: CASSLAGTEYNEQFF; CDR3nt: TGCGCCAGCAGCTTGGCCGGGACAGAATACAATGAGCAGTTCTTC
v_gene: TRBV10-2; d_gene: TRBD2; abundance: .; len: 14; j_gene: TRBJ2-1; CDR3aa: CASRQAGGKNEQFF; CDR3nt: TGCGCCAGCAGACAAGCGGGGGGCAAGAATGAGCAGTTCTTC
v_gene: TRBV2; d_gene: TRBD1; abundance: .; len: 14; j_gene: TRBJ1-4; CDR3aa: CASKRGQGDEKLFF; CDR3nt: TGTGCCAGCAAAAGGGGACAGGGGGATGAAAAACTGTTTTTT
v_gene: TRBV7-9; d_gene: TRBD1; abundance: .; len: 15; j_gene: TRBJ1-5; CDR3aa: CASSGPGQFNQPQHF; CDR3nt: TGTGCCAGCAGCGGTCCGGGACAGTTCAATCAGCCCCAGCATTTT
v_gene: TRBV28; d_gene: .; abundance: .; len: 11; j_gene: TRBJ2-1; CDR3aa: CASPSRNEQFF; CDR3nt: TGTGCCAGCCCCTCTAGAAATGAGCAGTTCTTC
v_gene: TRBV20-1; d_gene: .; abundance: .; len: 15; j_gene: TRBJ1-1; CDR3aa: CSASTSAGRNTEAFF; CDR3nt: TGCAGTGCTAGTACGTCTGCCGGGAGGAACACTGAAGCTTTCTTT
v_gene: TRBV5-6; d_gene: .; abundance: once; len: 12; j_gene: TRBJ2-7; CDR3aa: CASSLIAYEQYF; CDR3nt: TGTGCCAGCAGCTTGATCGCCTACGAGCAGTACTTC
v_gene: TRBV28; d_gene: TRBD2; abundance: .; len: 15; j_gene: TRBJ2-1; CDR3aa: CASSVSSGIRWEQFF; CDR3nt: TGTGCCAGCTCGGTATCTAGCGGGATCCGTTGGGAGCAGTTCTTC
v_gene: TRBV30; d_gene: TRBD1; abundance: .; len: 14; j_gene: TRBJ2-7; CDR3aa: CAWRRGQGAREQYF; CDR3nt: TGTGCCTGGAGAAGGGGTCAGGGGGCTCGGGAGCAGTACTTC
v_gene: TRBV29-1; d_gene: TRBD1; abundance: .; len: 12; j_gene: TRBJ1-2; CDR3aa: CSVATGLDGYTF; CDR3nt: TGCAGCGTCGCGACAGGGCTCGACGGCTACACCTTC
v_gene: TRBV5-4; d_gene: TRBD1; abundance: .; len: 15; j_gene: TRBJ1-3; CDR3aa: CASTGTGASGNTIYF; CDR3nt: TGTGCCAGCACCGGGACAGGGGCCTCTGGAAACACCATATATTTT
v_gene: TRBV12-5; d_gene: TRBD2; abundance: once; len: 16; j_gene: TRBJ2-5; CDR3aa: CASGPGLAGGPETQYF; CDR3nt: TGTGCTAGTGGTCCCGGACTAGCGGGGGGGCCGGAGACCCAGTACTTC
v_gene: TRBV5-6; d_gene: .; abundance: .; len: 16; j_gene: TRBJ1-5; CDR3aa: CASSLGRGYTNQPQHF; CDR3nt: TGTGCCAGCAGCCTGGGGCGGGGATATACCAATCAGCCCCAGCATTTT
v_gene: TRBV6-5; d_gene: TRBD1; abundance: .; len: 14; j_gene: TRBJ1-2; CDR3aa: CASGGGAFGYGYTF; CDR3nt: TGTGCCAGTGGAGGGGGCGCATTTGGCTATGGCTACACCTTC
v_gene: TRBV7-3; d_gene: TRBD2; abundance: .; len: 16; j_gene: TRBJ2-1; CDR3aa: CASSLRRGDSYNEQFF; CDR3nt: TGTGCCAGCAGCTTAAGACGGGGGGACTCCTACAATGAGCAGTTCTTC
v_gene: TRBV4-1; d_gene: .; abundance: .; len: 15; j_gene: TRBJ2-7; CDR3aa: CASSQGPVPPYEQYF; CDR3nt: TGCGCCAGCAGCCAAGGTCCCGTCCCTCCCTACGAGCAGTACTTC
v_gene: TRBV5-1; d_gene: TRBD1; abundance: few; len: 18; j_gene: TRBJ2-7; CDR3aa: CASSSFPTGALTSYEQYF; CDR3nt: TGCGCCAGCAGCTCTTTCCCCACAGGGGCCCTAACTTCCTACGAGCAGTACTTC
v_gene: TRBV11-2; d_gene: .; abundance: .; len: 14; j_gene: TRBJ2-7; CDR3aa: CASSAQGWDYEQYF; CDR3nt: TGTGCCAGCAGCGCACAGGGCTGGGATTATGAGCAGTACTTC
v_gene: TRBV5-1; d_gene: .; abundance: .; len: 15; j_gene: TRBJ1-2; CDR3aa: CASSLENRELYGYTF; CDR3nt: TGCGCCAGCAGCTTAGAGAACAGGGAACTGTATGGCTACACCTTC
v_gene: TRBV2; d_gene: TRBD1; abundance: .; len: 14; j_gene: TRBJ2-5; CDR3aa: CASRTTGLSVTQYF; CDR3nt: TGTGCCAGCAGGACGACAGGGTTAAGCGTGACCCAGTACTTC
v_gene: TRBV4-1; d_gene: TRBD2; abundance: .; len: 17; j_gene: TRBJ2-2; CDR3aa: CASSQDPSGAQAGELFF; CDR3nt: TGCGCCAGCAGCCAAGACCCTAGCGGTGCACAGGCCGGGGAGCTGTTTTTT
v_gene: TRBV6-5; d_gene: TRBD1; abundance: few; len: 15; j_gene: TRBJ2-3; CDR3aa: CASREDRAFADTQYF; CDR3nt: TGTGCCAGCAGGGAGGACAGGGCTTTCGCAGATACGCAGTATTTT
v_gene: TRBV5-1; d_gene: .; abundance: .; len: 14; j_gene: TRBJ1-1; CDR3aa: CASSLDGISTEAFF; CDR3nt: TGCGCCAGCAGCTTGGACGGGATCAGCACTGAAGCTTTCTTT
v_gene: TRBV6-5; d_gene: .; abundance: .; len: 13; j_gene: TRBJ2-1; CDR3aa: CASGRGVYNEQFF; CDR3nt: TGTGCCAGCGGCAGGGGGGTTTACAATGAGCAGTTCTTC
v_gene: TRBV2; d_gene: .; abundance: .; len: 12; j_gene: TRBJ1-2; CDR3aa: CASSAGWDGYTF; CDR3nt: TGTGCCAGCAGTGCAGGGTGGGATGGCTACACCTTC
v_gene: TRBV4-1; d_gene: .; abundance: .; len: 12; j_gene: TRBJ1-1; CDR3aa: CASSQSGTEAFF; CDR3nt: TGCGCCAGCAGCCAATCCGGCACTGAAGCTTTCTTT
v_gene: TRBV27; d_gene: .; abundance: .; len: 15; j_gene: TRBJ2-2; CDR3aa: CASTRRGPVTGELFF; CDR3nt: TGTGCCAGCACCCGGAGGGGGCCGGTCACCGGGGAGCTGTTTTTT
v_gene: TRBV6-5; d_gene: TRBD1; abundance: .; len: 15; j_gene: TRBJ2-2; CDR3aa: CASRWDRGETGELFF; CDR3nt: TGTGCCAGCAGATGGGACAGGGGGGAAACCGGGGAGCTGTTTTTT
v_gene: TRBV11-3; d_gene: TRBD1; abundance: .; len: 15; j_gene: TRBJ2-1; CDR3aa: CASSPQGTVIEEQFF; CDR3nt: TGTGCCAGCAGTCCCCAGGGGACAGTAATTGAGGAGCAGTTCTTC
v_gene: TRBV21-1; d_gene: .; abundance: .; len: 18; j_gene: TRBJ2-2; CDR3aa: CASSKTSGENWNTGELFF; CDR3nt: TGTGCCAGCAGCAAAACTAGCGGGGAAAACTGGAACACCGGGGAGCTGTTTTTT
v_gene: TRBV9; d_gene: .; abundance: .; len: 18; j_gene: TRBJ1-2; CDR3aa: CASSAGAGQVPLPYGYTF; CDR3nt: TGTGCCAGCAGCGCTGGGGCGGGGCAGGTCCCGCTTCCTTATGGCTACACCTTC
v_gene: TRBV5-6; d_gene: TRBD1; abundance: .; len: 18; j_gene: TRBJ2-1; CDR3aa: CASSLGTGLWGSYNEQFF; CDR3nt: TGTGCCAGCAGCTTGGGGACAGGGCTATGGGGCTCCTACAATGAGCAGTTCTTC
v_gene: TRBV6-2/TRBV6-3; d_gene: TRBD1; abundance: .; len: 13; j_gene: TRBJ2-5; CDR3aa: CASSDRVQETQYF; CDR3nt: TGTGCCAGCAGCGACAGGGTCCAAGAGACCCAGTACTTC
v_gene: TRBV2; d_gene: .; abundance: .; len: 13; j_gene: TRBJ1-2; CDR3aa: CAAREGRGDGYTF; CDR3nt: TGTGCCGCACGGGAGGGCAGGGGAGATGGCTACACCTTC
v_gene: TRBV18; d_gene: .; abundance: .; len: 15; j_gene: TRBJ1-5; CDR3aa: CASSPGGISNQPQHF; CDR3nt: TGTGCCAGCTCCCCGGGGGGGATTAGCAATCAGCCCCAGCATTTT
v_gene: TRBV13; d_gene: TRBD2; abundance: .; len: 15; j_gene: TRBJ2-1; CDR3aa: CASSPGTSGYNEQFF; CDR3nt: TGTGCCAGCAGCCCTGGGACTAGCGGGTACAATGAGCAGTTCTTC
v_gene: TRBV5-1; d_gene: .; abundance: .; len: 13; j_gene: TRBJ1-1; CDR3aa: CASSQDLNTEAFF; CDR3nt: TGCGCCAGCTCACAGGATTTGAACACTGAAGCTTTCTTT
v_gene: TRBV6-5; d_gene: .; abundance: .; len: 15; j_gene: TRBJ2-5; CDR3aa: CASSYSVALEETQYF; CDR3nt: TGTGCCAGCAGTTACTCTGTAGCCCTTGAAGAGACCCAGTACTTC